This T cell receptor beta chain derives from a study of identifying expanded T cells in peripheral blood. Study results and limitations: About 1.3 clones differed between technical replicates, versus around 15 and 19 over time. Clone count variance between approximately 2-week samples rose with total template count.

Healthy donors had no documented immune events, such as infections, while sampled. Profiled with immunoSEQ multiplex PCR; TCRdb holds only in-frame clones, not every one. The top ten clones hold approximately 7% of a sample with 70,000 to 95,000 clones, roughly 89% of them seen once. Details on this clone: Its antigen is unknown.

The CDR3 loop spans 16 amino acids. V was trimmed by 1 base and J by 1 base, leaving 14 bases between them. Per germline, CDR1 SGHRS and CDR2 YFSETQ. The source of this sequence is a person between 18 and 69 years old in good health. The material sequenced was blood. This chain joins TRBV5-1 and TRBJ1-1; unclear D gene. The CDR3 loop is CASSLFIGGQNTEAFF. The CDR3, as DNA: TGCGCCAGCAGCTTGTTTATTGGAGGGCAGAACACTGAAGCTTTCTTT.